Each of the 28 T cell receptor beta chains below was sequenced from the same sample in a study of cytomegalovirus exposure and HLA in healthy donors. PCR was performed using 60 Vbeta and 13 Jbeta primers. The method was immunoSEQ multiplex PCR; TCRdb's version includes in-frame clones alone and lacks a portion of them. The top ten clones hold about 3.1% of a sample with 100,000 to 150,000 clones, 55% to 75% of them seen once. The specimen was PBMCs. All receptors come from a human donor in good health.

CDR3 coding DNA: TGTGCCAGCAGCCCCGGGGGCGGGAGCTCCTACGAGCAGTACTTC. Translated: CASSPGGGSSYEQYF. The genes are TRBV13 and TRBJ2-7, with D tentatively TRBD2 (7 bases). Germline V gene data show CDR1 as PRHDT and CDR2 as FYEKMQ (reference sequence). V shed 5 bases and J shed 0 bases, with 14 bases lying between them. This CDR3 region has 15 residues.

This chain connects TRBV19 to TRBJ1-6, with a tentative D call TRBD1 (6 bases). Trimming shortened V by 5 bases and J by 10 bases, and 24 bases separated the two germline ends. In germline, CDR1 is LNHDA, CDR2 SQIVND (reference sequence). The CDR3 has 17 amino acids. The CDR3 protein is CASSLYAGARGGSPLHF. For the CDR3, the DNA is TGTGCCAGTAGTCTTTACGCAGGGGCGCGAGGTGGCTCACCCCTCCACTTT.

This chain joins TRBV6-5 and TRBJ2-5; 11 nucleotides line up with TRBD1. Germline trimming cut 0 bases from V and 5 bases from J; bases unmatched to any gene: 2. This CDR3 region has 15 residues. Per the germline V gene, CDR1 is MNHEY and CDR2 is SVGAGI. CDR3 protein: CASSYSDRGPETQYF. The CDR3 bases are TGTGCCAGCAGTTACTCGGACAGGGGGCCCGAGACCCAGTACTTC.

The chain combines TRBV9 with TRBJ1-1; 9 bases are a match to TRBD1. After removal of 3 bases from V and 6 bases from J, the junction contained 3 bases not matched to a gene. The CDR3 runs to 13 residues. Germline values: CDR1 SGDLS, CDR2 YYNGEE. CDR3 loop: CASSARDRAEAFF. In DNA form, the CDR3 reads TGTGCCAGCAGCGCCCGGGACAGGGCTGAAGCTTTCTTT.

The J gene is TRBJ2-2, the V gene TRBV18, with TRBD1 matching 7 bases. The junction had 1 base not matched to a gene; V was cut back by 2 bases and J by 4 bases. Germline V gene sequence: CDR1 KGHSH, CDR2 LQKENI. This CDR3 has 14 residues. CDR3 bases: TGTGCCAGCTCACCAGACAGGGTCACCGGGGAGCTGTTTTTT. As protein: CASSPDRVTGELFF.

The chain combines TRBV28 with TRBJ1-2; 8 bases line up with TRBD1. The J segment lost 9 bases and the V segment lost 5 bases, leaving 14 bases of the junction unmatched. This CDR3 comprises 15 residues. CDR1 MDHEN and CDR2 SYDVKM come from the germline V gene. The CDR3 DNA reads TGTGCCAGCAGTCCAAGACAGGGGACGGGAGCCAGCTACACCTTC. Translated, it gives CASSPRQGTGASYTF.

The CDR3 sequence is CASSEDTYTGELFF. Written as DNA, the CDR3 is TGTGCCAGCAGCGAGGACACATACACCGGGGAGCTGTTTTTT. V gene TRBV5-8 combines with J gene TRBJ2-2; the D gene is possibly TRBD1 (5 bases). The CDR3 runs 14 residues. Trimming took 4 bases from V and 3 from J, leaving 10 bases between them. The germline CDR1 and CDR2 sequences are SGHTS and YDEGEE.

This rearrangement joins TRBV7-6 to TRBJ2-5; possibly TRBD1 for D (6 bases). Germline-derived CDR1 and CDR2 are SGHVS and FNYEAQ. The CDR3 sequence is 17 residues long. Trimming took off 5 bases at V and 1 base at J, with 20 bases between the two ends. The CDR3 DNA reads as TGTGCCAGCAGCCAAAATTTGCCGGGACACTTCCAAGAGACCCAGTACTTC. It encodes CASSQNLPGHFQETQYF.

The table lists this clone with a count of one. The CDR3 sequence is CASSGGTFKETQYF. The CDR3 nucleotides are TGTGCCAGCAGCGGGGGGACCTTTAAAGAGACCCAGTACTTC. The chain joins TRBV5-6 to TRBJ2-5; D perhaps matches TRBD2 (6 bases). The germline CDR1 and CDR2 sequences are SGHDT and YYEEEE. The CDR3 has 14 amino acids. V lost 4 bases and J lost 3, with 13 bases in between. Drawing the rest from reference TRBV5-6 and TRBJ2-5, the complete variable domain is DAGVTQSPTHLIKTRGQQVTLRCSPKSGHDTVSWYQQALGQGPQFIFQYYEEEERQRGNFPDRFSGHQFPNYSSELNVNALLLGDSALYLCASSGGTFKETQYFGPGTRLLVL.

The chain employs TRBV5-4 and TRBJ2-2; 9 nucleotides align to TRBD2. The CDR3 runs 16 residues. Looked up from germline, CDR1 is SGHNT and CDR2 is YYREEE (reference sequence). The V and J ends lost 4 bases and 6 bases, in that order; junction bases with no gene match: 10. The CDR3 reads CASSLAPAGGPGELFF. DNA of the CDR3: TGTGCCAGCAGCCTTGCCCCGGCGGGGGGGCCCGGGGAGCTGTTTTTT.

The CDR3 loop reads CASTTGTGNHEQYF. The CDR3 coding sequence is TGCGCCAGCACCACCGGCACAGGGAACCACGAGCAGTACTTC. V usage is TRBV10-2 and J usage is TRBJ2-7, with TRBD1 as a possible D gene (6 bases). Trimming cost V 7 bases and J 5 bases, with 18 bases left between them. This CDR3 is built from 14 residues. Germline CDR1 reads WSHSY; CDR2 reads SAAADI.

The chain joins TRBV30 to TRBJ2-4; TRBD2 might be the D (6 bases). The CDR3 is 14 amino acids. Trimming removed 2 bases from V and 0 bases from J, with 8 bases in between. In germline, CDR1 is GTSNPN, CDR2 SVGIG (reference sequence). DNA of the CDR3: TGTGCCTGGAGTCAGGGACTAGCCAAAAACATTCAGTACTTC. Residues: CAWSQGLAKNIQYF.

This clone has a single count. The V and J genes are TRBV15 and TRBJ2-7; TRBD1 agrees at 10 bases. The junction had 11 bases not matched to a gene; V was cut back by 3 bases and J by 6 bases. There are 16 residues in the CDR3. Germline values: CDR1 LNHNV, CDR2 YYDKDF (reference sequence). CDR3 coding DNA: TGTGCCACCAGCAGGGACCACATTGGGACAGGGGCCGAGCAGTACTTC. Its translation: CATSRDHIGTGAEQYF.

The V call is TRBV7-8, the J call TRBJ1-3; the match to TRBD1 covers 9 bases. Germline assignment: CDR1 SGHVS and CDR2 FQNEAQ. Trimming took 4 bases from V and 4 from J; bases not matched to a gene: 14. CDR3 length: 18 amino acids. The CDR3 DNA sequence: TGTGCCAGCAGCTCAACATTACGGACAGGGGCAGGAGGAAACACCATATATTTT. Translated, it gives CASSSTLRTGAGGNTIYF.

This clone has just a few counts. The V gene is TRBV19, the J gene TRBJ2-1; D is uncertain. From germline, CDR1 is LNHDA and CDR2 SQIVND (reference sequence). V was pared by 5 bases and J by 9 bases, with 14 bases between. There are 13 residues in the CDR3. The CDR3 loop reads CASSAPIEAEQFF. The CDR3 coding sequence is TGTGCCAGTAGTGCACCAATAGAGGCTGAGCAGTTCTTC.

The gene calls are TRBV2 and TRBJ2-5, with 7 bases fitting TRBD2. The trim removed 10 bases at V and 4 bases at J, leaving 12 bases unmatched. The CDR3 spans 14 residues. Germline V gene data show CDR1 as SNHLY and CDR2 as FYNNEI. The CDR3 loop is CAILVWPGGETQYF. Written as DNA, the CDR3 is TGTGCCATCCTGGTCTGGCCGGGGGGAGAGACCCAGTACTTC. Full variable domain (rest looked up from reference TRBV2 and TRBJ2-5): EPEVTQTPSHQVTQMGQEVILRCVPISNHLYFYWYRQILGQKVEFLVSFYNNEISEKSEIFDDQFSVERPDGSNFTLKIRSTKLEDSAMYFCAILVWPGGETQYFGPGTRLLVL.

This chain connects TRBV5-1 to TRBJ1-2; D possibly corresponds to TRBD1 (5 bases). The length of the CDR3 is 14 residues. V lost 7 bases and J lost 2, with 15 bases in between. The germline V gene encodes CDR1 SGHRS and CDR2 YFSETQ. DNA for the CDR3: TGCGCCAGCCATCCGGGGGGTAACAACTATGGCTACACCTTC. Protein product: CASHPGGNNYGYTF.

The J gene is TRBJ2-1, the V gene TRBV28; TRBD2 matches 10 bases. CDR3 size: 16 residues. The germline V gene has CDR1 MDHEN and CDR2 SYDVKM. The CDR3 DNA is TGTGCAGGGACTAGCGCGACGGCGGGATCCTACAATGAGCAGTTCTTC. Amino acid sequence: CAGTSATAGSYNEQFF.

This clone appeared once. This sequence joins TRBV6-6 and TRBJ1-5; D perhaps matches TRBD1 (6 bases). Germline V gene sequence: CDR1 MNHNY, CDR2 SVGAGI (reference sequence). The V end lost 2 bases, the J end lost 6 bases, and 17 bases lay between the germline ends. The CDR3 covers 16 residues. CDR3 DNA: TGTGCCAGCAGTTACGTACAGGGAATAGAGGGTCAGCCCCAGCATTTT. This sequence encodes CASSYVQGIEGQPQHF.

The V call is TRBV7-2, the J call TRBJ2-3, with 11 positions matching TRBD2. The CDR3 sequence is 16 residues long. CDR1 and CDR2 from the germline V gene are SGHTA and FQGNSA. J was trimmed by 0 bases and V by 5 bases; bases with no gene match: 4. CDR3 residues: CASSTLAGGSTDTQYF. The CDR3 nucleotides are TGTGCCAGCAGCACCCTAGCGGGGGGTAGCACAGATACGCAGTATTTT.

The V and J genes are TRBV2 and TRBJ2-1, with a possible D match to TRBD1 (6 bases). CDR1 and CDR2 (germline): SNHLY, FYNNEI. V was shortened by 5 bases and J by 1 base, with 15 bases between the two germline ends. The CDR3 contains 16 residues. The CDR3 here is CASSPPGQRSYNEQFF. The CDR3 nucleotides are TGTGCCAGCAGTCCACCTGGACAGAGGTCCTACAATGAGCAGTTCTTC.

The rearrangement joins TRBV4-2 to TRBJ2-3; D gene unclear. The CDR3 runs 16 residues. Looked up from germline, CDR1 is LGHNA and CDR2 is YNFKEQ. V was trimmed by 4 bases and J by 1 base, leaving 15 bases between them. The CDR3 loop is CASSRWPPEGTDTQYF. The CDR3 nucleotides are TGTGCCAGCAGCCGATGGCCCCCAGAGGGCACAGATACGCAGTATTTT.

This clone was counted between two and nine times. DNA of the CDR3: TGTGCCAGTAGGGTCCTCCAGGGGGATGGCAATCAGCCCCAGCATTTT. Residues: CASRVLQGDGNQPQHF. The chain is built from TRBV19 and TRBJ1-5; the match to TRBD1 covers 7 bases. Germline trimming cut 6 bases from V and 2 bases from J; bases unmatched to any gene: 10. The CDR3 has 16 residues. Germline-derived CDR1 and CDR2 are LNHDA and SQIVND (reference sequence). The full variable domain, completed using reference TRBV19 and TRBJ1-5, is DGGITQSPKYLFRKEGQNVTLSCEQNLNHDAMYWYRQDPGQGLRLIYYSQIVNDFQKGDIAEGYSVSREKKESFPLTVTSAQKNPTAFYLCASRVLQGDGNQPQHFGDGTRLSIL.

The chain has TRBV5-4 and TRBJ2-3, with 13 bases fitting TRBD2. Trimming at V came to 0 bases and at J to 9 bases, leaving 7 bases not matched to a gene. The CDR3 covers 16 residues. CDR1 and CDR2 from the germline V gene are SGHNT and YYREEE (reference sequence). The CDR3: CASSLAQGLAGDTQYF. In DNA, the CDR3 is TGTGCCAGCAGCTTGGCCCAAGGACTAGCGGGAGACACGCAGTATTTT.

In its sample, this clone was seen a few times. The genes are TRBV7-2 and TRBJ2-2; D perhaps matches TRBD1 (6 bases). Germline values: CDR1 SGHTA, CDR2 FQGNSA. Trimming shortened V by 5 bases and J by 5 bases, and 15 bases separated the two germline ends. The CDR3 runs to 15 residues. CDR3 protein: CASSVRDTRTGELFF. The CDR3 bases are TGTGCCAGCAGCGTCCGGGACACCCGGACCGGGGAGCTGTTTTTT.

The chain couples TRBV11-3 to TRBJ2-2, with TRBD1 as a possible D gene (6 bases). The CDR3 contains 14 residues. V gave up 8 bases and J gave up 5 bases, with 15 bases separating them. Germline V gene lookup returns CDR1 SGHNT and CDR2 YENEEA. The CDR3 reads CASGSDRTTGELFF. CDR3 nucleotide sequence: TGTGCCAGCGGGTCAGACAGGACGACCGGGGAGCTGTTTTTT.

This chain connects TRBV5-1 to TRBJ1-1, with D tentatively TRBD1 (6 bases). Between the trimmed V and J ends, which lost 4 bases and 1 base, there was a span of 17 bases. The length of the CDR3 is 16 residues. The germline gives CDR1 SGHRS, CDR2 YFSETQ. CDR3 residues: CASSLQIRGANTEAFF. The CDR3 nucleotides are TGCGCCAGCAGCCTACAGATTCGGGGGGCGAACACTGAAGCTTTCTTT.

This clone was seen more than once but under ten times. The chain joins TRBV11-2 to TRBJ2-7; 11 bases fit TRBD2. V trimming: 5 bases; J trimming: 3 bases; junction bases outside the gene matches: 3. CDR1 is SGHAT and CDR2 is FQNNGV in the germline V gene. The CDR3 runs 14 residues. CDR3 coding DNA: TGTGCCAGCAGCCCTAGCGGGGGGTTCTACGAGCAGTACTTC. Amino acids: CASSPSGGFYEQYF.